These 20 T cell receptor beta chains were sequenced from one sample in a study of T cells after yellow fever vaccination. MiXCR was run by TCRdb on the 5' RACE reads, yielding one entry per CDR3 protein. The sample carries more than 65,000 distinct CDR3 sequences, 4.5% to 7.5% recorded once. The sample consisted of CD4+ T cells sorted from PBMCs, taken approximately 16 days after the first yellow fever vaccination. These receptors were taken from a man younger than 35 who received the YFV17D yellow fever vaccine.

This clonotype came up a few times. The rearrangement links TRBV5-4 to TRBJ2-2, with D possibly being TRBD2 (5 bases). V dropped 1 base and J dropped 5 bases, with 6 bases sitting between them. The CDR3 is made up of 13 amino acids. Germline lookup yields CDR1 SGHNT and CDR2 YYREEE (reference sequence). CDR3 DNA sequence: TGTGCCAGCAGCTTGCGGAGGACCGGGGAGCTGTTTTTT. Encoded protein: CASSLRRTGELFF.

This clonotype was detected ten times or more. The chain recombines TRBV29-1 with TRBJ2-5; no definite D call. The CDR3 contains 12 residues. Germline V gene sequence: CDR1 SQVTM, CDR2 ANQGSEA. Trimming cost V 2 bases and J 1 base, with 5 bases left between them. CDR3 DNA sequence: TGCAGCGTTGAAAGGATCCAAGAGACCCAGTACTTC. Amino acid sequence: CSVERIQETQYF.

In its sample, this clonotype was seen many times. The gene calls are TRBV12-3 or TRBV12-4 and TRBJ2-5, with a tentative D call TRBD2 (5 bases). V lost 6 bases to trimming and J lost 5 bases, with 13 bases between them. The CDR3 sequence is 13 residues long. The CDR3 region is CASSPTSRETQYF. As DNA, the CDR3 is TGTGCCAGCAGCCCTACTAGTAGGGAGACCCAGTACTTC.

Many counts were recorded for this clonotype. The genes are TRBV7-3 and TRBJ2-2; the match to TRBD1 covers 9 bases. The CDR3 totals 18 residues. V gave up 2 bases and J gave up 5 bases; unmatched junction bases: 12. Germline assignment: CDR1 SGHTA and CDR2 FQGTGA. CDR3: CASSLVPPDRGWTGELFF. The CDR3 DNA sequence: TGTGCCAGCAGCTTAGTACCCCCGGACAGGGGCTGGACCGGGGAGCTGTTTTTT.

In the case of this clonotype: A much larger clone differs by one base, so this may be a read error. The chain has TRBV3-1 and TRBJ2-3; D might be TRBD1 or TRBD2, each matching 5 bases. This CDR3 spans 14 amino acids. Trimming removed 10 bases from V and 0 bases from J, with 14 bases in between. Germline V gene sequence: CDR1 LGHDT, CDR2 YNNKEL (reference sequence). The CDR3 protein is CAISSRDSTDTQYF. In nucleotides, the CDR3 is TGTGCCATCAGTTCCCGGGACAGCACAGATACGCAGTATTTT.

This clonotype was detected ten times or more. This sequence joins TRBV5-1 and TRBJ1-1, with D hard to call. The CDR3 covers 13 residues. V lost 0 bases, J lost 5 bases, and 8 bases lay in between. Germline V gene lookup returns CDR1 SGHRS and CDR2 YFSETQ. This CDR3 reads CASSLGGGTEAFF. Written as DNA, the CDR3 is TGCGCCAGCAGCTTGGGGGGAGGAACTGAAGCTTTCTTT.

The sample holds a few counts of this clonotype. The chain carries TRBV7-9 and TRBJ1-2; maybe TRBD1 (5 bases). This CDR3 has 13 residues. V was cut by 7 bases and J by 3 bases, with 12 bases left in between. Germline CDR1 and CDR2: SEHNR and FQNEAQ (reference sequence). The CDR3 DNA sequence: TGTGCCAGCACTCCGGGACTCGACTATGGCTACACCTTC. This codes for CASTPGLDYGYTF.

This clonotype was recorded at least ten times. The rearrangement joins TRBV7-2 to TRBJ2-5, with D unresolved. V lost 4 bases to trimming and J lost 5 bases, with 14 bases between them. The CDR3 loop spans 14 amino acids. Germline lookup yields CDR1 SGHTA and CDR2 FQGNSA. The chain's CDR3 is CASSSTRAWETQYF. For the CDR3, the DNA is TGTGCCAGCAGCTCTACCAGAGCTTGGGAGACCCAGTACTTC.

This clonotype was seen more than once but under ten times. The chain employs TRBV9 and TRBJ1-1; no firm D call. From germline, CDR1 is SGDLS and CDR2 YYNGEE. Deletions cut 0 bases from V and 2 bases from J, with 2 bases between. There are 12 residues in the CDR3. CDR3 nucleotides: TGTGCCAGCAGCGTAGTAAACACTGAAGCTTTCTTT. Protein sequence: CASSVVNTEAFF.

This clonotype was observed at least ten times. The chain uses TRBV5-1 and TRBJ2-1, with TRBD2 matching 9 bases. This CDR3 contains 14 residues. The J segment lost 5 bases and the V segment lost 4 bases, leaving 4 bases of the junction unmatched. Germline loops: CDR1 SGHRS, CDR2 YFSETQ. CDR3 residues: CASSRTSDDNEQFF. CDR3 DNA sequence: TGCGCCAGCAGCAGGACTAGCGACGACAATGAGCAGTTCTTC.

This clonotype came up many times. As DNA, the CDR3 is TGTGCCAGCAGAACTAGCGGGGGGCAGCAGTTCTTC. It yields the protein CASRTSGGQQFF. The chain has TRBV6-5 and TRBJ2-1, with 12 bases identical to TRBD2. The CDR3 runs to 12 residues. The germline V gene encodes CDR1 MNHEY and CDR2 SVGAGI. The trim removed 6 bases at V and 11 bases at J, leaving 2 bases unmatched.

This clonotype was detected many times. The chain is built from TRBV20-1 and TRBJ2-3; D is possibly TRBD2 (6 bases). The V gene's germline CDR1 is DFQATT and CDR2 SNEGSKA (reference sequence). This CDR3 comprises 16 residues. Trimming removed 0 bases from V and 7 bases from J, with 20 bases in between. CDR3 sequence (DNA): TGCAGTGCTAGAGATCTTTGGCGGGGCGGGCAGTATACGCAGTATTTT. Its protein product is CSARDLWRGGQYTQYF.

The sample holds many counts of this clonotype. CDR3 nucleotide sequence: TGTGCCAGCACCGAAAATGGCAGGCCGAACACTGAAGCTTTCTTT. Its protein is CASTENGRPNTEAFF. The chain carries TRBV5-6 and TRBJ1-1; D is ambiguous. The CDR3 runs 15 residues. Trimming cost V 6 bases and J 1 base, with 16 bases left between them. Germline-derived CDR1 and CDR2 are SGHDT and YYEEEE.

A remark on this clonotype: A single base separates this from a much larger clone, so it may be a read error. The chain couples TRBV7-8 to TRBJ2-7, with D possibly called TRBD1 or TRBD2 (5 bases each). CDR1 SGHVS and CDR2 FQNEAQ come from the germline V gene. The CDR3 runs 13 residues. V lost 4 bases to trimming and J lost 6 bases, with 13 bases between them. CDR3 sequence reads: CASSWDLPSEQYF. In DNA, the CDR3 is TGTGCCAGCAGCTGGGACCTTCCTTCCGAGCAGTACTTC.

This clonotype was counted between two and nine times. The chain carries TRBV18 and TRBJ1-2; 7 bases fit TRBD1. V gave up 5 bases and J gave up 8 bases; unmatched junction bases: 14. CDR3 length: 15 amino acids. CDR1 is KGHSH and CDR2 is LQKENI in the germline V gene. The CDR3 nucleotides are TGTGCCAGCTCAGGGCCGGGACAGAGAGGAGACGGCTACACCTTC. This translates into CASSGPGQRGDGYTF.

This clonotype was observed many times. The chain carries TRBV6-2 or TRBV6-3 and TRBJ1-1; 8 positions agree with TRBD1. The V gene's germline CDR1 is MNHEY and CDR2 SVGEGT. The CDR3 contains 15 residues. After removal of 6 bases from V and 4 bases from J, the junction contained 10 bases not matched to a gene. CDR3 DNA sequence: TGTGCCAGCAGCCCCGACAGGGGAGGGATCACTGAAGCTTTCTTT. This gives the protein CASSPDRGGITEAFF.

Many counts were recorded for this clonotype. The rearrangement uses TRBV24-1 and TRBJ2-5; 8 positions agree with TRBD2. V lost 5 bases to trimming and J lost 1 base; unmatched junction nucleotides: 5. CDR1 is KGHDR, CDR2 SFDVKD, per germline. CDR3 size: 15 residues. The CDR3 region is CATSARGGFQETQYF. Here the CDR3 DNA reads TGTGCCACCAGTGCTCGCGGGGGGTTCCAAGAGACCCAGTACTTC.

This clonotype was detected ten times or more. This chain joins TRBV5-1 and TRBJ1-4; D unclear. V lost 4 bases and J 4 bases, leaving 14 bases between the germline ends. CDR3 length: 15 amino acids. Germline CDR1 and CDR2: SGHRS and YFSETQ. CDR3 amino acids: CASSLRPASNEKLFF. Here the CDR3 DNA reads TGCGCCAGCAGCCTCCGACCGGCGAGTAATGAAAAACTGTTTTTT.

This clonotype was counted ten times or more. The chain joins TRBV4-1 to TRBJ1-5; 10 positions match TRBD1. This CDR3 has 16 residues. Germline V gives CDR1 MGHRA, CDR2 YSYEKL. Unmatched junction bases numbered 4, after V lost 1 base and J lost 4 bases. The CDR3 DNA reads TGCGCCAGCAGCCAAGGGGACAGGGGCTCAAATCAGCCCCAGCATTTT. This codes for CASSQGDRGSNQPQHF.

This clonotype has ten or more counts. The rearrangement links TRBV11-3 to TRBJ2-2; D may match TRBD1 or TRBD2 (5 bases each). Germline CDR1 is SGHNT and CDR2 is YENEEA. V was shortened by 5 bases and J by 2 bases, with 15 bases between the two germline ends. CDR3 size: 16 residues. CDR3 sequence reads: CASSGGRSGNTGELFF. DNA for the CDR3: TGTGCCAGCAGCGGGGGTCGATCGGGTAACACCGGGGAGCTGTTTTTT. Full variable domain (remainder filled in from reference TRBV11-3 and TRBJ2-2): EAGVVQSPRYKIIEKKQPVAFWCNPISGHNTLYWYLQNLGQGPELLIRYENEEAVDDSQLPKDRFSAERLKGVDSTLKIQPAELGDSAVYLCASSGGRSGNTGELFFGEGSRLTVL.